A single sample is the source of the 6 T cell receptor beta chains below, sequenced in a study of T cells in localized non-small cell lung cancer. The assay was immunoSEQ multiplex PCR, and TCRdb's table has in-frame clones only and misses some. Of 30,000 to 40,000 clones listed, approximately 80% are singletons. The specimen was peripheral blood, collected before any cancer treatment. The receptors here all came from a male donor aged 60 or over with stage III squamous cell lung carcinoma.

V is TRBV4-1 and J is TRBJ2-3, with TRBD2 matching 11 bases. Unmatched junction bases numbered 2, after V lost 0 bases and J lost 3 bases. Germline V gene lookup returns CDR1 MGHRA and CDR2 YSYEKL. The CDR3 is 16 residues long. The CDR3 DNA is TGCGCCAGCAGCCAAGATTCTAGCGGGAGGACAGATACGCAGTATTTT. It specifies CASSQDSSGRTDTQYF.

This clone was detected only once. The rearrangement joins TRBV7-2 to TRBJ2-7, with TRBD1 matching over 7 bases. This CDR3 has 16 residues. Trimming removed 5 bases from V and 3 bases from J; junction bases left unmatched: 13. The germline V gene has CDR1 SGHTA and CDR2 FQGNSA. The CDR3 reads CASSLTDTGVFYEQYF. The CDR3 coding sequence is TGTGCCAGCAGCCTAACTGATACAGGGGTCTTCTACGAGCAGTACTTC.

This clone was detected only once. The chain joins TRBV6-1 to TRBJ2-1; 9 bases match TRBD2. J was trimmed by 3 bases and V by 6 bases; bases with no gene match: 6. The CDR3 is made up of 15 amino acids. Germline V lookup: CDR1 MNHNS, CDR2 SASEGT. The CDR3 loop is CASRYAGGDYNEQFF. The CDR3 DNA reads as TGTGCCAGCAGGTATGCGGGGGGGGACTACAATGAGCAGTTCTTC.

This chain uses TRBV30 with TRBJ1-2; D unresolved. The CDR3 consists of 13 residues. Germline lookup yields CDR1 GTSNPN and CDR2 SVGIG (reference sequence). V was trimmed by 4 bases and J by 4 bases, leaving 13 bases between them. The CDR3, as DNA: TGTGCCTGGATGATCGAGGGTATCTATGGCTACACCTTC. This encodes CAWMIEGIYGYTF.

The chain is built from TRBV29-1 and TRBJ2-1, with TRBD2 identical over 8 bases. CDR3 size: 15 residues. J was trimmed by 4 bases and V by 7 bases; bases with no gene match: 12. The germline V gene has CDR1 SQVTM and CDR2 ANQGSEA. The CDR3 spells CSGRERTSPYNEQFF. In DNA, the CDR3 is TGCAGCGGTCGCGAGCGGACTAGCCCGTACAATGAGCAGTTCTTC.

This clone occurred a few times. This chain's CDR3 is CAISEWTGDSPLHF. In nucleotides, the CDR3 is TGTGCCATCAGTGAGTGGACGGGCGATTCACCCCTCCACTTT. The J gene is TRBJ1-6, the V gene TRBV10-3; the D is unclear. CDR1 ENHRY and CDR2 SYGVKD come from the germline V gene. Trimming pared 1 base from V and 8 bases from J, leaving 9 bases between. The CDR3 is 14 residues long.